These 27 T cell receptor beta chains share one sample of origin, sequenced in a study of T cells in Graves' hyperthyroidism and ophthalmopathy. Amplification of TCR beta CDR3 regions was performed using RNA transcripts as template. The HTBI set primed first-round TCR CDR3 RT-PCR. TCRdb re-called the multiplex PCR reads with MiXCR, one entry per CDR3 protein. The table includes over 500,000 distinct CDR3 sequences, less than 15% detected once. Sequencing input: blood. The source of these receptors is a woman aged 40 to 49 with Graves' hyperthyroidism.

This clonotype showed up many times. V gene TRBV5-1 combines with J gene TRBJ1-1; D unclear. V was pared by 0 bases and J by 2 bases, with 8 bases between. This CDR3 is 14 amino acids long. Germline V gene data show CDR1 as SGHRS and CDR2 as YFSETQ. In DNA, the CDR3 is TGCGCCAGCAGCTTGGATCCGACAAACACTGAAGCTTTCTTT. Its protein is CASSLDPTNTEAFF.

This clonotype occurred many times. The J gene is TRBJ2-1, the V gene TRBV27; 12 bases map to TRBD2. Germline V lookup: CDR1 MNHEY, CDR2 SMNVEV (reference sequence). V was clipped by 2 bases and J by 1 base; unmatched bases: 3. The CDR3 runs to 17 residues. CDR3 sequence: CASSLGLAGLSYNEQFF. For the CDR3, the DNA is TGTGCCAGCAGTTTAGGACTAGCGGGACTATCCTACAATGAGCAGTTCTTC.

The chain carries TRBV7-9 and TRBJ1-4, with D uncertain. Trimming cost V 2 bases and J 5 bases, with 9 bases left between them. CDR3 length: 14 amino acids. From germline, CDR1 is SEHNR and CDR2 FQNEAQ (reference sequence). The CDR3 loop is CASSLFSGNEKLFF. CDR3 sequence (DNA): TGTGCCAGCAGCTTATTCAGTGGGAATGAAAAACTGTTTTTT.

The chain recombines TRBV20-1 with TRBJ2-2; TRBD1 agrees at 10 bases. CDR1 is DFQATT, CDR2 SNEGSKA, per germline (reference sequence). The CDR3 totals 14 residues. The junction had 6 bases not matched to a gene; V was cut back by 6 bases and J by 5 bases. The CDR3 loop is CSASTGGWTGELFF. The CDR3 DNA reads TGCAGTGCCTCGACAGGGGGCTGGACCGGGGAGCTGTTTTTT.

The gene calls are TRBV7-6 and TRBJ2-3, with TRBD1 identical over 7 bases. The trim removed 4 bases at V and 4 bases at J, leaving 11 bases unmatched. The CDR3 length is 16 residues. CDR1 and CDR2 from the germline V gene are SGHVS and FNYEAQ. The CDR3 coding sequence is TGTGCCAGCAGCTCACGGGACAGTCCCCGAGCAGATACGCAGTATTTT. Its translation: CASSSRDSPRADTQYF.

This clonotype has just a few counts. This chain connects TRBV20-1 to TRBJ1-5, with TRBD1 matching 7 bases. This CDR3 has 14 amino acids. V lost 6 bases, J lost 3 bases, and 8 bases stayed unmatched. Germline CDR1 is DFQATT and CDR2 is SNEGSKA (reference sequence). CDR3 loop: CSAWGQTLNQPQHF. The CDR3 DNA sequence: TGCAGTGCCTGGGGACAGACCCTCAATCAGCCCCAGCATTTT.

The chain couples TRBV6-2 or TRBV6-3 to TRBJ2-2; 10 bases fit TRBD1. CDR1 and CDR2 (germline): MNHEY, SVGEGT. The CDR3 has 16 residues. Trimming cost V 6 bases and J 0 bases; bases outside gene matches: 4. CDR3 loop: CASRLTGGTNTGELFF. DNA of the CDR3: TGTGCCAGCAGGCTGACAGGGGGCACGAACACCGGGGAGCTGTTTTTT.

The sample holds many counts of this clonotype. The rearrangement links TRBV20-1 to TRBJ1-5; TRBD1 matches at 8 bases. Germline V lookup: CDR1 DFQATT, CDR2 SNEGSKA (reference sequence). This CDR3 is 16 amino acids long. Unmatched junction bases numbered 16, after V lost 6 bases and J lost 6 bases. In DNA, the CDR3 is TGCAGTGCCCCGCTAAGTACAGGGGGAAGGAGTCAGCCCCAGCATTTT. It encodes CSAPLSTGGRSQPQHF.

This clonotype was detected many times. This rearrangement joins TRBV3-1 to TRBJ2-1; 13 nucleotides align to TRBD2. Germline CDR1 reads LGHDT; CDR2 reads YNNKEL (reference sequence). This CDR3 is built from 16 residues. The V segment lost 1 base and the J segment 6 bases; nucleotides outside the gene matches: 3. CDR3 nucleotide sequence: TGTGCCAGCAGCCAAGGAGGACTAGCGGGAGCCAATGAGCAGTTCTTC. Amino acids: CASSQGGLAGANEQFF.

Many counts were recorded for this clonotype. This chain joins TRBV6-1 and TRBJ2-4; TRBD1 might be the D (6 bases). Per germline, CDR1 MNHNS and CDR2 SASEGT. This CDR3 comprises 16 residues. V gave up 6 bases and J gave up 0 bases, with 15 bases separating them. CDR3 nucleotide sequence: TGTGCCAGCAGAAGGGACAACGTAATAGCCAAAAACATTCAGTACTTC. It specifies CASRRDNVIAKNIQYF.

In this sample, this clonotype turned up many times. The gene calls are TRBV24-1 and TRBJ2-7; 7 bases match TRBD1. The V segment lost 3 bases and the J segment 8 bases; nucleotides outside the gene matches: 6. Germline V gene lookup returns CDR1 KGHDR and CDR2 SFDVKD. The CDR3 sequence is 13 residues long. Here the CDR3 DNA reads TGTGCCACCAGTGATGCCCAACAGGGGAAGCAGTACTTC. Translated, it gives CATSDAQQGKQYF.

This clonotype was seen ten or more times. The chain couples TRBV7-9 to TRBJ2-7; TRBD2 agrees at 8 bases. CDR1 and CDR2 (germline): SEHNR, FQNEAQ (reference sequence). This CDR3 spans 13 amino acids. J was trimmed by 5 bases and V by 4 bases; bases with no gene match: 4. Here the CDR3 DNA reads TGTGCCAGCAGCTCCATCGGGGGGGACGAGCAGTACTTC. Encoded protein: CASSSIGGDEQYF.

V gene TRBV25-1 combines with J gene TRBJ2-2; 7 bases are shared with TRBD1. This CDR3 spans 15 amino acids. Germline V gene lookup returns CDR1 MGHDK and CDR2 SYGVNS. The V and J ends lost 6 bases and 1 base, in that order; junction bases with no gene match: 5. The CDR3: CASRPQGKNTGELFF. The CDR3 region has the DNA TGTGCCAGCAGGCCACAGGGGAAGAACACCGGGGAGCTGTTTTTT.

This clonotype was detected ten times or more. The rearrangement uses TRBV30 and TRBJ2-3, with TRBD2 identical over 11 bases. V lost 4 bases to trimming and J lost 5 bases; unmatched junction nucleotides: 2. The V gene's germline CDR1 is GTSNPN and CDR2 SVGIG (reference sequence). The length of the CDR3 is 13 residues. The CDR3 DNA sequence: TGTGCCTGGACTAGCGGGAGGCAAGATACGCAGTATTTT. Its protein product is CAWTSGRQDTQYF.

This clonotype was seen repeatedly, ten times or more. This chain uses TRBV3-1 with TRBJ2-7; no clear D. CDR3 size: 15 residues. CDR1 is LGHDT and CDR2 is YNNKEL in the germline V gene (reference sequence). The V end lost 6 bases, the J end lost 6 bases, and 21 bases lay between the germline ends. This chain's CDR3 is CASSPLVGLVAEQYF. In DNA form, the CDR3 reads TGTGCCAGCAGTCCCCTTGTGGGGTTAGTGGCCGAGCAGTACTTC.

Many counts were recorded for this clonotype. The CDR3 sequence: CASADAANYEQYF. The CDR3 nucleotides read TGTGCCAGCGCGGATGCGGCGAACTACGAGCAGTACTTC. The chain couples TRBV5-6 to TRBJ2-7; the D is unclear. Between the trimmed V and J ends, which lost 7 bases and 3 bases, there was a span of 14 bases. This CDR3 has 13 residues. CDR1 SGHDT and CDR2 YYEEEE come from the germline V gene.

This clonotype was seen at least ten times. V usage is TRBV2 and J usage is TRBJ2-5, with a possible D match to TRBD1 (5 bases). Germline assignment: CDR1 SNHLY and CDR2 FYNNEI. The CDR3 length is 14 residues. Trimming took 6 bases from V and 2 from J, leaving 13 bases between them. The CDR3 loop is CASRPIGVQETQYF. The DNA of the CDR3 is TGTGCCAGCAGACCCATAGGGGTACAAGAGACCCAGTACTTC. The full variable domain, its missing parts supplied by reference TRBV2 and TRBJ2-5, is EPEVTQTPSHQVTQMGQEVILRCVPISNHLYFYWYRQILGQKVEFLVSFYNNEISEKSEIFDDQFSVERPDGSNFTLKIRSTKLEDSAMYFCASRPIGVQETQYFGPGTRLLVL.

This chain links TRBV28 with TRBJ1-1; D gene unclear. Between the trimmed V and J ends, which lost 10 bases and 2 bases, there was a span of 14 bases. The CDR3 runs to 13 residues. In germline, CDR1 is MDHEN, CDR2 SYDVKM. As DNA, the CDR3 is TGTGCCAACACCCGACCAGCAAACACTGAAGCTTTCTTT. This codes for CANTRPANTEAFF. Complete variable domain (other parts from reference TRBV28 and TRBJ1-1): DVKVTQSSRYLVKRTGEKVFLECVQDMDHENMFWYRQDPGLGLRLIYFSYDVKMKEKGDIPEGYSVSREKKERFSLILESASTNQTSMYLCANTRPANTEAFFGQGTRLTVV.

The chain links TRBV6-1 to TRBJ2-7; 9 nucleotides match TRBD2. The CDR3 sequence is 14 residues long. Germline CDR1 MNHNS, CDR2 SASEGT. J lost 4 bases, V lost 7 bases, and 8 bases had no gene match. The DNA for the CDR3 is TGTGCCAGCAAAAGACTAGCGGAGATATACGAGCAGTACTTC. This encodes CASKRLAEIYEQYF.

This clonotype was detected ten times or more. The gene calls are TRBV5-8 and TRBJ2-3; the match to TRBD2 covers 10 bases. Germline V lookup: CDR1 SGHTS, CDR2 YDEGEE. V shed 4 bases and J 2 bases; nucleotides not matched to a gene: 16. The CDR3 spans 19 residues. The CDR3 nucleotides read TGTGCCAGCAGCCCGGACGAAGGCGGAGCGGGAGGGGTCACAGATACGCAGTATTTT. Its translation: CASSPDEGGAGGVTDTQYF.

A remark on this clonotype: As the CDR3 is not closed by the conserved phenylalanine or tryptophan, this likely results from a read error. The V gene is TRBV27, the J gene TRBJ1-5; a possible D gene is TRBD1 (5 bases). Germline V CDR1 and CDR2: MNHEY, SMNVEV (reference sequence). The V gene lost 6 bases and the J gene lost 0 bases, with 15 bases spanning the gap. The length of the CDR3 is 16 residues. The DNA of the CDR3 is TGTGCCAGCAGACAAACGACAGCGAATAGCAATCAGCCCCAGCATCTT. Translating gives CASRQTTANSNQPQHL.

About this clonotype: A much bigger clone sits one base away, suggesting this may be a read error. This chain uses TRBV5-1 with TRBJ2-1; 15 bases are a match to TRBD2. Near its end, the DNA agrees better with TRBJ2-7, so the J call may be wrong. Germline-derived CDR1 and CDR2 are SGHRS and YFSETQ. The CDR3 is 17 residues long. The CDR3 DNA is TGCGCCAGCAGCCCGGAGGGGACTAGCGGGAGGAGTAATGAGCAGTACTTC. Its translation is CASSPEGTSGRSNEQYF.

The chain couples TRBV19 to TRBJ2-5; D call uncertain. From germline, CDR1 is LNHDA and CDR2 SQIVND (reference sequence). Trimming removed 0 bases at V and 5 bases at J, with 13 bases between. The CDR3 sequence is 15 residues long. CDR3 sequence reads: CASSIDLRRTETQYF. The CDR3 nucleotides are TGTGCCAGTAGTATAGACCTCCGTCGTACGGAGACCCAGTACTTC.

This clonotype occurred many times. The chain recombines TRBV27 with TRBJ2-3; TRBD2 aligns across 11 bases. The CDR3 totals 15 residues. V trimming: 6 bases; J trimming: 6 bases; junction bases outside the gene matches: 8. The V gene's germline CDR1 is MNHEY and CDR2 SMNVEV (reference sequence). CDR3 in amino acids: CASRRTSGFLDTQYF. Here the CDR3 DNA reads TGTGCCAGCAGACGGACTAGCGGGTTCTTGGATACGCAGTATTTT.

There are many counts of this clonotype. V gene TRBV7-9 combines with J gene TRBJ2-1, with D possibly being TRBD1 or TRBD2 (5 bases each). The germline gives CDR1 SEHNR, CDR2 FQNEAQ (reference sequence). The CDR3 consists of 13 residues. With 7 bases removed from V and 13 bases from J, the gap between germline ends came to 20 bases. The chain's CDR3 is CASTFRDPPIQFF. In nucleotides, the CDR3 is TGTGCCAGCACCTTTAGGGACCCCCCTATACAGTTCTTC.

This clonotype was seen many times. This chain uses TRBV5-1 with TRBJ2-7; 9 positions match TRBD2. With 1 base clipped from V and 3 bases from J, the junction kept 8 bases outside the gene matches. Germline V gene lookup returns CDR1 SGHRS and CDR2 YFSETQ. CDR3 size: 16 residues. CDR3 nucleotides: TGCGCCAGCAGCTTGTACGGCGGGAGGGGGAACTACGAGCAGTACTTC. Encoded protein: CASSLYGGRGNYEQYF.

The J gene is TRBJ1-3, the V gene TRBV11-2; the D is unclear. In germline, CDR1 is SGHAT, CDR2 FQNNGV. The V gene lost 3 bases and the J gene lost 0 bases, with 9 bases spanning the gap. This CDR3 has 15 amino acids. The CDR3 DNA sequence: TGTGCCAGCAGCTTTTACACGTACTCTGGAAACACCATATATTTT. It encodes CASSFYTYSGNTIYF.